The source of this TCR beta chain is a study of blood T cell repertoires in COVID-19. Looking at the study overall: The origin of the acute and convalescent COVID-19 samples was the United States, Italy and Spain. T cells, B-cell-depleted T cells, or PBMCs supplied cDNA or gDNA.

V dropped 0 bases and J dropped 2 bases, with 15 bases sitting between them. This CDR3 spans 17 amino acids. Germline CDR1 and CDR2: LGHNA and YSLEER. As processed by the authors: Reference gene primer amplification yielded estimated nucleated cell counts. The protocol was immunoSEQ multiplex PCR, while the TCRdb copy is restricted to in-frame clones and leaves out a portion. The V and J calls and the clone size are those of that table, but D and trimming were determined from the DNA. Of 150,000 to 200,000 clones listed, about 90% are singletons. The material sequenced was peripheral blood. The chain uses TRBV4-3 and TRBJ2-3, with TRBD1 as a possible D gene (6 bases). This clonotype was sampled from a man in his sixties with acute or convalescent COVID-19. The CDR3 reads CASSQEVVGQYTDTQYF. The CDR3 DNA follows: TGCGCCAGCAGCCAAGAAGTTGTAGGACAGTACACAGATACGCAGTATTTT.